This TCR beta chain was obtained from a study of blood T cells in healthy people across ages. Study-wide context: Template switching retrieved approximately one barcoded beta molecule for each two T cells.

The authors ran a second PCR of roughly 7 to 11 cycles using a sample-barcoded 5' primer and a J-beta primer mix. One entry per CDR3 protein results from TCRdb running MiXCR on the 5' RACE reads. This sample has 250,000 to 300,000 distinct CDR3 sequences; roughly 27% occur once, and the top ten carry 25% to 35%. Worth noting for this clonotype: Its cognate antigen is unknown.

Study conclusions and caveats: Lack of knowledge of donor CMV status possibly confounded expanded clonotype changes. Estimated diversity that came from one million T cells was considered an underestimate.

J lost 4 bases, V lost 1 base, and 3 bases had no gene match. Germline lookup yields CDR1 MGHRA and CDR2 YSYEKL. This CDR3 has 15 residues. The sequenced material came from blood. This receptor was identified in a woman aged 70-85 years in good health. V gene TRBV4-1 combines with J gene TRBJ2-1, with 8 positions matching TRBD2. The CDR3 loop reads CASSQAGLGYNEQFF. As DNA, the CDR3 is TGCGCCAGCAGCCAAGCGGGACTAGGATACAATGAGCAGTTCTTC.